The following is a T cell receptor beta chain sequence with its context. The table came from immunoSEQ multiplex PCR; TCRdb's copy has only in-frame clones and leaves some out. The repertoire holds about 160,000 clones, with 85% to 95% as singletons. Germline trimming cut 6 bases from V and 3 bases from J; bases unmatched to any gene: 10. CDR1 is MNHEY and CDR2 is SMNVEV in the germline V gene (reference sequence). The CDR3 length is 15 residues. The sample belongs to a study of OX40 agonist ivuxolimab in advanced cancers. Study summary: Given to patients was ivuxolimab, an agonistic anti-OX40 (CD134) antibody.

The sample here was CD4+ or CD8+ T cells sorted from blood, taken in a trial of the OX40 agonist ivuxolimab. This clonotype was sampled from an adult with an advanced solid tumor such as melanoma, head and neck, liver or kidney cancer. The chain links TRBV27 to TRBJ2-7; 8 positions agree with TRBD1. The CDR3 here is CASSALRTGSYEQYF. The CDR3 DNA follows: TGTGCCAGCAGCGCTCTCCGGACAGGGAGCTACGAGCAGTACTTC.